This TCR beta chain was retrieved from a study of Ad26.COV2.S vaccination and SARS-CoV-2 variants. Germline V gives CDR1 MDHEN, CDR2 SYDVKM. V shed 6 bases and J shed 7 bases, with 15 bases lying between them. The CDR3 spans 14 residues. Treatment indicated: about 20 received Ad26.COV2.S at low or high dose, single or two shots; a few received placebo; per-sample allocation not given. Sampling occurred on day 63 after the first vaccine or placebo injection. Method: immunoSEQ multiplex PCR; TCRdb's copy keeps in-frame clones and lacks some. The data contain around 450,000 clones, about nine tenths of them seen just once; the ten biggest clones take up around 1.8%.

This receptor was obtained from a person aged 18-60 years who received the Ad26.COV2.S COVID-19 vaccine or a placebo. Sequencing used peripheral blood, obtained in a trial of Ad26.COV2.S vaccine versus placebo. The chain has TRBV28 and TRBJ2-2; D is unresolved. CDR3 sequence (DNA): TGTGCCAGCAGGACCAATTACGGTGGCGGGGAGCTGTTTTTT. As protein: CASRTNYGGGELFF.